The 29 T cell receptor beta chains below were found in one sample sequenced in a study of blood T cell repertoires in COVID-19. This table comes from immunoSEQ multiplex PCR, and its TCRdb copy is limited to in-frame clones, with some not included. The sample yields 350,000 to 500,000 clones, around nine tenths seen once. The sample was PBMCs or T cells enriched from blood (not recorded which). These receptors were collected from a woman aged 18-29 years who had been exposed to COVID-19.

V gene TRBV18 combines with J gene TRBJ2-1; TRBD2 agrees at 7 bases. The germline V gene has CDR1 KGHSH and CDR2 LQKENI. Unmatched junction bases numbered 4, after V lost 2 bases and J lost 0 bases. This CDR3 is 16 amino acids long. CDR3 amino acids: CASSPIGGSSYNEQFF. The CDR3 coding sequence is TGTGCCAGCTCACCAATCGGGGGGAGCTCCTACAATGAGCAGTTCTTC.

The gene calls are TRBV10-3 and TRBJ1-5; D is unclear. The germline V gene has CDR1 ENHRY and CDR2 SYGVKD. There are 13 residues in the CDR3. The ends were cut back, 4 bases at V and 5 bases at J, with 9 bases in the middle. CDR3 coding DNA: TGTGCCATCAGTGGTGGAGAGGATCAGCCCCAGCATTTT. Translated: CAISGGEDQPQHF.

The V gene is TRBV2, the J gene TRBJ1-6; 9 bases fit TRBD1. V shed 2 bases and J 9 bases; nucleotides not matched to a gene: 8. This CDR3 region has 16 residues. Germline-derived CDR1 and CDR2 are SNHLY and FYNNEI. The CDR3 DNA reads TGTGCCAGCAGTGAAAGACCGGGACAGGGAGGTTCACCCCTCCACTTT. Its protein is CASSERPGQGGSPLHF.

The rearrangement uses TRBV19 and TRBJ1-3, with TRBD1 matching 7 bases. Germline trimming cut 6 bases from V and 0 bases from J; bases unmatched to any gene: 5. The germline V gene has CDR1 LNHDA and CDR2 SQIVND (reference sequence). CDR3 length equals 15 residues. CDR3 protein: CASRQGKSSGNTIYF. The CDR3 nucleotides read TGTGCCAGTAGACAGGGGAAGAGCTCTGGAAACACCATATATTTT.

V is TRBV7-9 and J is TRBJ2-7; no reliable D call. The V end was cut by 3 bases, the J end by 2 bases, with 8 bases between. Looked up from germline, CDR1 is SEHNR and CDR2 is FQNEAQ (reference sequence). The CDR3 extends over 13 amino acids. This CDR3 reads CASSFGSTYEQYF. For the CDR3, the DNA is TGTGCCAGCAGCTTCGGGTCGACCTACGAGCAGTACTTC.

The V gene is TRBV19, the J gene TRBJ2-7; D call uncertain. From germline, CDR1 is LNHDA and CDR2 SQIVND (reference sequence). V lost 5 bases, J lost 3 bases, and 17 bases lay in between. This CDR3 region has 15 residues. The CDR3 protein is CASSPRPVPLYEQYF. CDR3 nucleotides: TGTGCCAGTAGTCCACGCCCGGTACCCCTCTACGAGCAGTACTTC.

The table lists this clone with a few counts. This chain uses TRBV3-1 (or the pseudogene TRBV3-2) with TRBJ1-5; D gene ambiguous. Deletions cut 1 base from V and 4 bases from J, with 11 bases between. This CDR3 spans 15 amino acids. Germline assignment: CDR1 LGHDT and CDR2 YNNKEL (reference sequence). CDR3 nucleotide sequence: TGTGCCAGCAGCCAAGGAGCGCTTATAAATCAGCCCCAGCATTTT. It is translated as CASSQGALINQPQHF.

The chain has TRBV29-1 and TRBJ2-2; D remains unclear. V shed 4 bases and J shed 1 base, with 10 bases lying between them. The CDR3 is 14 amino acids. In germline, CDR1 is SQVTM, CDR2 ANQGSEA. Written as DNA, the CDR3 is TGCAGCGTTGGGGCAGCCTTGAACACCGGGGAGCTGTTTTTT. It yields the protein CSVGAALNTGELFF.

The J gene is TRBJ2-7, the V gene TRBV6-5; 7 bases fit TRBD1. CDR3 size: 14 residues. Germline V gives CDR1 MNHEY, CDR2 SVGAGI. V lost 6 bases to trimming and J lost 3 bases; unmatched junction nucleotides: 8. DNA of the CDR3: TGTGCCAGCAGGCTTGGGACAGCAATCTACGAGCAGTACTTC. This sequence encodes CASRLGTAIYEQYF.

The V gene is TRBV10-3, the J gene TRBJ2-7; TRBD2 matches 7 bases. The length of the CDR3 is 15 residues. Germline lookup yields CDR1 ENHRY and CDR2 SYGVKD. J lost 0 bases, V lost 4 bases, and 6 bases had no gene match. CDR3 residues: CAISVAAGSSYEQYF. The DNA of the CDR3 is TGTGCCATCAGTGTCGCAGCGGGAAGCTCCTACGAGCAGTACTTC.

V and J are TRBV19 and TRBJ1-1; 9 nucleotides align to TRBD1. CDR3 size: 12 residues. With V trimmed by 7 bases and J by 4 bases, 1 base remained unmatched. Germline-derived CDR1 and CDR2 are LNHDA and SQIVND (reference sequence). CDR3 DNA sequence: TGTGCCAGTAAGACAGGGGGCACTGAAGCTTTCTTT. This codes for CASKTGGTEAFF.

The V and J genes are TRBV18 and TRBJ2-2, with 9 bases aligning to TRBD1. CDR3 length: 16 residues. Per germline, CDR1 KGHSH and CDR2 LQKENI. V lost 3 bases and J lost 6; bases outside the gene matches: 8. Here the CDR3 DNA reads TGTGCCAGCTCACCTTCCACAGGGGGCAGGTCCGGGGAGCTGTTTTTT. Translation: CASSPSTGGRSGELFF.

The chain links TRBV11-3 to TRBJ2-3, with D maybe TRBD1 (5 bases). Germline values: CDR1 SGHNT, CDR2 YENEEA. The CDR3 runs 12 residues. The germline V and J ends were trimmed by 5 bases and 10 bases, with 13 bases remaining between them. Here the CDR3 DNA reads TGTGCCAGCAGCGCATTAGGGGATGCGCAGTATTTT. This encodes CASSALGDAQYF.

This rearrangement joins TRBV19 to TRBJ1-6; 8 nucleotides agree with TRBD1. From germline, CDR1 is LNHDA and CDR2 SQIVND (reference sequence). With V trimmed by 1 base and J by 8 bases, 1 base remained unmatched. CDR3 length equals 14 residues. CDR3 DNA: TGTGCCAGTAGTATAGCGACAGGGGATTCACCCCTCCACTTT. Amino acid sequence: CASSIATGDSPLHF.

This clone was recorded a few times. V gene TRBV5-6 combines with J gene TRBJ1-6; the match to TRBD1 covers 12 bases. V shed 5 bases and J 13 bases; nucleotides not matched to a gene: 13. CDR1 is SGHDT and CDR2 is YYEEEE in the germline V gene. The CDR3 consists of 16 residues. The CDR3 sequence is CASRWGQGAGAGPLHF. CDR3 nucleotides: TGTGCCAGCAGATGGGGACAGGGGGCCGGAGCGGGCCCCCTCCACTTT.

V is TRBV5-1 and J is TRBJ2-3, with 7 bases fitting TRBD2. J gave up 6 bases and V 0 bases, and 10 bases lay outside the gene matches. Germline assignment: CDR1 SGHRS and CDR2 YFSETQ. The CDR3 covers 16 residues. CDR3 DNA: TGCGCCAGCAGCTTGGGGGCGGGAGACGGACCGGATACGCAGTATTTT. Amino acid sequence: CASSLGAGDGPDTQYF.

The chain links TRBV6-5 to TRBJ2-3; no definite D call. The CDR3 spans 13 residues. Between the trimmed V and J ends, which lost 0 bases and 4 bases, there was a span of 5 bases. CDR1 is MNHEY, CDR2 SVGAGI, per germline. CDR3 residues: CASSYSLADTQYF. Here the CDR3 DNA reads TGTGCCAGCAGTTACTCGCTAGCAGATACGCAGTATTTT.

The chain recombines TRBV9 with TRBJ1-1; maybe TRBD1 (5 bases). Trimming cost V 4 bases and J 3 bases, with 16 bases left between them. This CDR3 contains 15 residues. Per the germline V gene, CDR1 is SGDLS and CDR2 is YYNGEE. The CDR3 DNA follows: TGTGCCAGCAGCCGATATTCGACAGAGGACACTGAAGCTTTCTTT. It translates to CASSRYSTEDTEAFF.

The sample holds one count of this clone. V and J are TRBV20-1 and TRBJ1-1; TRBD1 matches 8 bases. CDR1 is DFQATT and CDR2 is SNEGSKA in the germline V gene (reference sequence). The CDR3 is made up of 11 amino acids. The CDR3 here is CRGAGGPEAFF. For the CDR3, the DNA is TGCAGAGGCGCAGGGGGCCCTGAAGCTTTCTTT.

The chain combines TRBV19 with TRBJ1-4; D is perhaps TRBD1 (5 bases). The length of the CDR3 is 15 residues. The ends were cut back, 6 bases at V and 6 bases at J, with 17 bases in the middle. Germline V gene sequence: CDR1 LNHDA, CDR2 SQIVND (reference sequence). The DNA for the CDR3 is TGTGCCAGTAGCGGGCAGGGAATTGTTCATGAAAAACTGTTTTTT. Encoded protein: CASSGQGIVHEKLFF. The whole variable domain, remainder taken from reference TRBV19 and TRBJ1-4, is DGGITQSPKYLFRKEGQNVTLSCEQNLNHDAMYWYRQDPGQGLRLIYYSQIVNDFQKGDIAEGYSVSREKKESFPLTVTSAQKNPTAFYLCASSGQGIVHEKLFFGSGTQLSVL.

This clone was seen just once. This rearrangement joins TRBV7-9 to TRBJ1-2, with D perhaps matching TRBD1 (5 bases). Trimming pared 5 bases from V and 1 base from J, leaving 11 bases between. Germline assignment: CDR1 SEHNR and CDR2 FQNEAQ (reference sequence). CDR3 length equals 14 residues. The CDR3 DNA reads as TGTGCCAGCAGCCCGGGACTCCTTAACTATGGCTACACCTTC. Protein sequence: CASSPGLLNYGYTF.

This chain links TRBV15 with TRBJ1-2; the match to TRBD1 covers 9 bases. The CDR3 is 14 residues long. Germline CDR1 and CDR2: LNHNV and YYDKDF (reference sequence). Germline trimming cut 1 base from V and 6 bases from J; bases unmatched to any gene: 3. The CDR3 bases are TGTGCCACCAGCAGAGGGGACAGGGCGGATGGCTACACCTTC. It yields the protein CATSRGDRADGYTF.

The J gene is TRBJ2-1, the V gene TRBV28; TRBD2 agrees at 7 bases. Germline V lookup: CDR1 MDHEN, CDR2 SYDVKM. The CDR3 is 14 amino acids. V trimming: 7 bases; J trimming: 7 bases; junction bases outside the gene matches: 10. The CDR3 reads CASNSRAGGNEQFF. In DNA form, the CDR3 reads TGTGCCAGCAACTCCCGGGCCGGGGGGAATGAGCAGTTCTTC.

V is TRBV5-4 and J is TRBJ2-2; 7 bases agree with TRBD1. The CDR3 is 13 amino acids. The J segment lost 7 bases and the V segment lost 3 bases, leaving 3 bases of the junction unmatched. In germline, CDR1 is SGHNT, CDR2 YYREEE (reference sequence). The CDR3 region is CASSSTGVGELFF. CDR3 coding DNA: TGTGCCAGCAGCTCCACAGGGGTCGGGGAGCTGTTTTTT.

J is TRBJ1-6 and V is TRBV2; D is perhaps TRBD1 (5 bases). The V end was cut by 8 bases, the J end by 7 bases, with 21 bases between. Per the germline V gene, CDR1 is SNHLY and CDR2 is FYNNEI. This CDR3 spans 16 amino acids. CDR3 in DNA: TGTGCCAGCTTGTTGTTAGGGGCGCCACCCAATTCACCCCTCCACTTT. This translates into CASLLLGAPPNSPLHF.

This clone came up a few times. This rearrangement joins TRBV7-6 to TRBJ1-5, with D maybe TRBD1 (6 bases). Germline CDR1 is SGHVS and CDR2 is FNYEAQ. This CDR3 has 15 residues. V lost 2 bases and J 5 bases, leaving 13 bases between the germline ends. In nucleotides, the CDR3 is TGTGCCAGCAGCTTAAATCCAGGGGTCGATCAGCCCCAGCATTTT. Its protein product is CASSLNPGVDQPQHF. The whole variable domain, remainder taken from reference TRBV7-6 and TRBJ1-5, is GAGVSQSPRYKVTKRGQDVALRCDPISGHVSLYWYRQALGQGPEFLTYFNYEAQQDKSGLPNDRFSAERPEGSISTLTIQRTEQRDSAMYRCASSLNPGVDQPQHFGDGTRLSIL.

The gene calls are TRBV27 and TRBJ1-3; no clear D. Germline CDR1 MNHEY, CDR2 SMNVEV (reference sequence). The CDR3 consists of 15 residues. V shed 4 bases and J shed 0 bases, with 10 bases lying between them. This CDR3 reads CASSSAYYSGNTIYF. CDR3 DNA: TGTGCCAGCAGTTCCGCCTATTACTCTGGAAACACCATATATTTT.

V gene TRBV28 combines with J gene TRBJ2-7; 11 nucleotides align to TRBD2. CDR1 MDHEN and CDR2 SYDVKM come from the germline V gene. The CDR3 is 16 residues long. Trimming at V came to 2 bases and at J to 4 bases, leaving 7 bases not matched to a gene. Here the CDR3 reads CASSLRLAGKGYEQYF. The DNA of the CDR3 is TGTGCCAGCAGTTTACGACTAGCGGGGAAAGGATACGAGCAGTACTTC.

This chain links TRBV28 with TRBJ2-1; tentative D call: TRBD1 (5 bases). This CDR3 contains 14 residues. The V end lost 5 bases, the J end lost 5 bases, and 13 bases lay between the germline ends. Germline CDR1 reads MDHEN; CDR2 reads SYDVKM. The CDR3 DNA sequence: TGTGCCAGCAGTCCAGCGACAGATCACAATGAGCAGTTCTTC. Translated: CASSPATDHNEQFF.